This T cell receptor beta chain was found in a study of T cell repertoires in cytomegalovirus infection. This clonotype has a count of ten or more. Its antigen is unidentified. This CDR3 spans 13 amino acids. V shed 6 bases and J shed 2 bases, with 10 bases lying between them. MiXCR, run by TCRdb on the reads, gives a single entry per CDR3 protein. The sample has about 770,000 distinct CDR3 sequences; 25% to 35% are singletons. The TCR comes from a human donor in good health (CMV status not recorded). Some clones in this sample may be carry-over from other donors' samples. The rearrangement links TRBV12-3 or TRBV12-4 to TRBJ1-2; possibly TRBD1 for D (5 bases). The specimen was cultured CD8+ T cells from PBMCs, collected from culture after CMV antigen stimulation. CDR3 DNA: TGTGCCAGCAGGCGCCGACAGAACTATGGCTACACCTTC. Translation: CASRRRQNYGYTF.